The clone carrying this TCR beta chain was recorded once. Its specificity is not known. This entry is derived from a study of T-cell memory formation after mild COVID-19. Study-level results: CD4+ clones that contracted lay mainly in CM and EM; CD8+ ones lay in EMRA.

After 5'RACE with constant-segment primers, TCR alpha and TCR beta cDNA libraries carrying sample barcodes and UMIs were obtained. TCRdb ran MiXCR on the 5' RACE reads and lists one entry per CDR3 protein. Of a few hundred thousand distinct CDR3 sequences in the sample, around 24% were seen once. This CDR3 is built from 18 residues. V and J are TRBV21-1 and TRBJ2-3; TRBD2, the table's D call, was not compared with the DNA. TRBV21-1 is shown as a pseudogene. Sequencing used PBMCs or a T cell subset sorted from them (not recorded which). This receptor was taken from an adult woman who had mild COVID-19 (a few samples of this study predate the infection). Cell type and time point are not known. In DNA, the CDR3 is TGTGCCAGCAGCAAAGCGCGATGTCGGGAGGGAGTCAGGGATACGCAGTATTTT. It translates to CASSKARCREGVRDTQYF.